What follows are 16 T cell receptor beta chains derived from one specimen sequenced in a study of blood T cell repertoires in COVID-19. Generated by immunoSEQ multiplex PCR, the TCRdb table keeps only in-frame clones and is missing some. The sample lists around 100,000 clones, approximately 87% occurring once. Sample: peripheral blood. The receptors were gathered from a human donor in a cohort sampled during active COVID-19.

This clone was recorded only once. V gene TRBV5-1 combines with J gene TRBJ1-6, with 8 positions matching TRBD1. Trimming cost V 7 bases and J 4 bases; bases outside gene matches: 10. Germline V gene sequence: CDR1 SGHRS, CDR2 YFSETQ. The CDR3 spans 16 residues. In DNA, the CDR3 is TGCGCCAGCGCCTCAGGACAGGGAATTTATAATTCACCCCTCCACTTT. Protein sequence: CASASGQGIYNSPLHF.

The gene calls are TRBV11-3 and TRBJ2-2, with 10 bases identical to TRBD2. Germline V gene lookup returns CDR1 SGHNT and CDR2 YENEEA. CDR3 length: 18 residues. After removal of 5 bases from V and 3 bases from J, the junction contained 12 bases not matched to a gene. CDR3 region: CASSSPKASGGHTGELFF. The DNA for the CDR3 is TGTGCCAGCAGCAGCCCAAAGGCTAGCGGGGGTCACACCGGGGAGCTGTTTTTT.

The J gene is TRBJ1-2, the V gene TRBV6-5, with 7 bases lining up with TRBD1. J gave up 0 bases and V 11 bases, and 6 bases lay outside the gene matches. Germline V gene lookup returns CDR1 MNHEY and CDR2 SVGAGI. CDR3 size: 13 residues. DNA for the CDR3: TGTGCCGGCCGGGACAGTTCTAACTATGGCTACACCTTC. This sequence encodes CAGRDSSNYGYTF.

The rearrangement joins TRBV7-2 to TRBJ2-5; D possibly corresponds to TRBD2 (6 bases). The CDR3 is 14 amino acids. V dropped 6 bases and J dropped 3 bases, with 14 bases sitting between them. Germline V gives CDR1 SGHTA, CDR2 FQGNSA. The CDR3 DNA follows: TGTGCCAGCAGACAACGGGAGTACAAAGAGACCCAGTACTTC. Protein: CASRQREYKETQYF.

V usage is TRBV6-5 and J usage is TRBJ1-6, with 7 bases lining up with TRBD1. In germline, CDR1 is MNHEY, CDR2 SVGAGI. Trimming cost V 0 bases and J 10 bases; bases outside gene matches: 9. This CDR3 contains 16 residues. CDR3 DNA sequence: TGTGCCAGCAGTTACTCGCAGCAGGGGGTCGGCTCACCCCTCCACTTT. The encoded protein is CASSYSQQGVGSPLHF.

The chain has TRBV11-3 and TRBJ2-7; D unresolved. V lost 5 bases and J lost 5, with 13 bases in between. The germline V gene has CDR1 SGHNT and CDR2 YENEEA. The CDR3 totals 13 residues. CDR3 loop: CASSPSFSDEQYF. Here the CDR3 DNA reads TGTGCCAGCAGCCCGAGTTTCTCGGACGAGCAGTACTTC.

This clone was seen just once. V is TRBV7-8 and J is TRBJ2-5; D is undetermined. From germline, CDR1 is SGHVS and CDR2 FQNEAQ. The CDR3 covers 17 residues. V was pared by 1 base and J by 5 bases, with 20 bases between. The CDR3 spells CASSLVPSAPARETQYF. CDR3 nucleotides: TGTGCCAGCAGCTTAGTACCCTCCGCCCCGGCTAGGGAGACCCAGTACTTC.

CDR3 residues: CASSLQTVNTEAFF. The CDR3 coding sequence is TGTGCCAGCAGCCTACAGACGGTGAACACTGAAGCTTTCTTT. V is TRBV7-6 and J is TRBJ1-1; D not certain. The CDR3 totals 14 residues. Germline CDR1 is SGHVS and CDR2 is FNYEAQ. V was trimmed by 5 bases and J by 0 bases, leaving 10 bases between them.

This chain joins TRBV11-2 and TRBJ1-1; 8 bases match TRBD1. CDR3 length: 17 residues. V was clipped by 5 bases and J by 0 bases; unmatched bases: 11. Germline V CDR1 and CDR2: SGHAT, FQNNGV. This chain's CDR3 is CASSTADRDPMNTEAFF. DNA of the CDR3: TGTGCCAGCAGCACGGCGGACAGGGACCCCATGAACACTGAAGCTTTCTTT. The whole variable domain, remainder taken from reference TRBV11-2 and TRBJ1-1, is EAGVAQSPRYKIIEKRQSVAFWCNPISGHATLYWYQQILGQGPKLLIQFQNNGVVDDSQLPKDRFSAERLKGVDSTLKIQPAKLEDSAVYLCASSTADRDPMNTEAFFGQGTRLTVV.

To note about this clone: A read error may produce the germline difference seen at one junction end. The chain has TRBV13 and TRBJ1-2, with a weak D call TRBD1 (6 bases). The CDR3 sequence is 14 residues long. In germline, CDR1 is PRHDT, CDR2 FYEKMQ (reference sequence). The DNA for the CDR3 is TGTGCCAGCAGCCTAGGGGGGAGCGGCTATGGCTACACCTTC. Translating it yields CASSLGGSGYGYTF.

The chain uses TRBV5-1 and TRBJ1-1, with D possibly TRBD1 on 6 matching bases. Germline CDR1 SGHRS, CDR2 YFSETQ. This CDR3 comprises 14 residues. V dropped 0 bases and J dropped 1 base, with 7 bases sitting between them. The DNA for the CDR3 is TGCGCCAGCAGCTTGGGGGGGCCGAACACTGAAGCTTTCTTT. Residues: CASSLGGPNTEAFF.

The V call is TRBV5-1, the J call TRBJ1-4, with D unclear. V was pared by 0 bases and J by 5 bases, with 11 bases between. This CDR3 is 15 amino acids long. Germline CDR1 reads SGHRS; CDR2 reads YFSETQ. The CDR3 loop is CASSLEAAANEKLFF. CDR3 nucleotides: TGCGCCAGCAGCTTGGAGGCGGCAGCGAATGAAAAACTGTTTTTT.

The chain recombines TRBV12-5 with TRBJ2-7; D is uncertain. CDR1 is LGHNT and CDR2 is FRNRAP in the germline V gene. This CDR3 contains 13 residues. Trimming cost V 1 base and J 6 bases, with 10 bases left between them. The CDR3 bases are TGTGCTAGTGGTTTGGAGGCACGGAGCGAGCAGTACTTC. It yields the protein CASGLEARSEQYF. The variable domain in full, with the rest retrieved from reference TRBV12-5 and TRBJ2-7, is DARVTQTPRHKVTEMGQEVTMRCQPILGHNTVFWYRQTMMQGLELLAYFRNRAPLDDSGMPKDRFSAEMPDATLATLKIQPSEPRDSAVYFCASGLEARSEQYFGPGTRLTVT.

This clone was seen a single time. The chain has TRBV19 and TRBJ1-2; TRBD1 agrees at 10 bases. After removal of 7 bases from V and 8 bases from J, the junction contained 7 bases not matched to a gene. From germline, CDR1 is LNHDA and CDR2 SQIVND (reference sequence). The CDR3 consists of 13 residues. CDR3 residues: CASTGTGVRGYTF. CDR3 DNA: TGTGCCAGTACGGGGACAGGGGTTCGCGGCTACACCTTC.

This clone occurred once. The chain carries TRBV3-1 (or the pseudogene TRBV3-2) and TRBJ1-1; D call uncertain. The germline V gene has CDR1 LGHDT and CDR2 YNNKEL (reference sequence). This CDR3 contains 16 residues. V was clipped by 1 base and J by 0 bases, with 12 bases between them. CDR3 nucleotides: TGTGCCAGCAGCCAAGGTGTCAGGTTACTGAACACTGAAGCTTTCTTT. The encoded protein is CASSQGVRLLNTEAFF.

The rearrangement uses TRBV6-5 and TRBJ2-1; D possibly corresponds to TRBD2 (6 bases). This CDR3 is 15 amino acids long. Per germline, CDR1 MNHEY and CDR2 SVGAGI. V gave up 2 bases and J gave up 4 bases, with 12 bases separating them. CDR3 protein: CASSYARGSYNEQFF. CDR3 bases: TGTGCCAGCAGTTACGCCCGGGGGTCTTACAATGAGCAGTTCTTC.